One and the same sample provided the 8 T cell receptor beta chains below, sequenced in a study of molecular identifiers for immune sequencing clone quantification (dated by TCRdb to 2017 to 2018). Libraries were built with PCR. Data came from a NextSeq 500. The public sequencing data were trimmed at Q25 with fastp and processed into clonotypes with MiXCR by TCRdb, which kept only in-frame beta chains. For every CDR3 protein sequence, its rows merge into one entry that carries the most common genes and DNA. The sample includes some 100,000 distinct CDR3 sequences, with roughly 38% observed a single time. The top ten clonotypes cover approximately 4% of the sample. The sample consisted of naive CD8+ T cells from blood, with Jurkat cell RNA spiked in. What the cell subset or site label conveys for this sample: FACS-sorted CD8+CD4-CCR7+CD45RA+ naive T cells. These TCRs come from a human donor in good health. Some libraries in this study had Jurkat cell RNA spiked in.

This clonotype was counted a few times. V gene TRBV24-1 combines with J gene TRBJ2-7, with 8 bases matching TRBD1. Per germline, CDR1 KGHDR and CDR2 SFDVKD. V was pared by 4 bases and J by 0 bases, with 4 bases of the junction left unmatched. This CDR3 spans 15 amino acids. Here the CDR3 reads CATSDPTGDSYEQYF. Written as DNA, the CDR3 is TGTGCCACCAGTGACCCGACAGGGGACTCCTACGAGCAGTACTTC.

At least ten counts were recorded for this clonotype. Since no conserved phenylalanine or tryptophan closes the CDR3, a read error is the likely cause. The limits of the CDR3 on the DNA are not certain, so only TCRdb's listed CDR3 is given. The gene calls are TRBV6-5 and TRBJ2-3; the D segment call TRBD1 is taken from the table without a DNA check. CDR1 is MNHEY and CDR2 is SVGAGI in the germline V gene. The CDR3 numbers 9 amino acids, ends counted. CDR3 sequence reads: CASTDHGGG.

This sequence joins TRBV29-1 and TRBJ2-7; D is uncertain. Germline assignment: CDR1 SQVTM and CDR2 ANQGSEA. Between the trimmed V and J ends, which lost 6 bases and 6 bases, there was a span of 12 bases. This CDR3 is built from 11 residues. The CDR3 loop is CSVDNGREQYF. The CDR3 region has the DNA TGCAGCGTAGACAATGGCCGCGAGCAGTACTTC.

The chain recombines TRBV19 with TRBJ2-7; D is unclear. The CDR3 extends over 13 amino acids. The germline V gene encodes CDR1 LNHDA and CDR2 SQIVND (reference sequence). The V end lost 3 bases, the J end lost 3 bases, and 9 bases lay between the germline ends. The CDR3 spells CASSIGQSYEQYF. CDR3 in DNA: TGTGCCAGTAGTATCGGGCAGAGCTACGAGCAGTACTTC.

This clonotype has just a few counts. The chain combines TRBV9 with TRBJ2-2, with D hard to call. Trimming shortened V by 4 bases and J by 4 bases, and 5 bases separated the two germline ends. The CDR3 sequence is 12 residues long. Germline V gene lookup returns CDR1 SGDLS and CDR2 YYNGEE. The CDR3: CASSPPTGELFF. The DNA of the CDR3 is TGTGCCAGCAGCCCCCCCACCGGGGAGCTGTTTTTT. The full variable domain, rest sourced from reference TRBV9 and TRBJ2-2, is DSGVTQTPKHLITATGQRVTLRCSPRSGDLSVYWYQQSLDQGLQFLIQYYNGEERAKGNILERFSAQQFPDLHSELNLSSLELGDSALYFCASSPPTGELFFGEGSRLTVL.

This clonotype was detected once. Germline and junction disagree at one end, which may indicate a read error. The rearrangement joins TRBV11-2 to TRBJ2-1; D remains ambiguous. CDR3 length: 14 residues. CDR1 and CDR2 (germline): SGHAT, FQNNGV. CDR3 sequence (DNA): TGTGCCAGCAGCCTAGGGATCGGCTACAATGAGCAGATCTTC. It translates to CASSLGIGYNEQIF.

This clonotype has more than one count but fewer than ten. CDR3 region: CASSLSGREQYF. Written as DNA, the CDR3 is TGTGCCAGCAGTTTGTCCGGTAGGGAGCAGTACTTC. V and J are TRBV27 and TRBJ2-7; no clear D. Looked up from germline, CDR1 is MNHEY and CDR2 is SMNVEV (reference sequence). The CDR3 runs to 12 residues. Trimming cost V 3 bases and J 7 bases, with 10 bases left between them.

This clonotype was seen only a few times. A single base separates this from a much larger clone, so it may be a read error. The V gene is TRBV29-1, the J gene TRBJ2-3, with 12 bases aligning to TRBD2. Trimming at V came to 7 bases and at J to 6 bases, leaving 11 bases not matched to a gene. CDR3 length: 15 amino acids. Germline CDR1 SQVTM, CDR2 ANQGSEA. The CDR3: CSAATSGRRLDTQYF. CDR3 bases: TGCAGCGCAGCTACTAGCGGGAGGAGGTTGGATACGCAGTATTTT.